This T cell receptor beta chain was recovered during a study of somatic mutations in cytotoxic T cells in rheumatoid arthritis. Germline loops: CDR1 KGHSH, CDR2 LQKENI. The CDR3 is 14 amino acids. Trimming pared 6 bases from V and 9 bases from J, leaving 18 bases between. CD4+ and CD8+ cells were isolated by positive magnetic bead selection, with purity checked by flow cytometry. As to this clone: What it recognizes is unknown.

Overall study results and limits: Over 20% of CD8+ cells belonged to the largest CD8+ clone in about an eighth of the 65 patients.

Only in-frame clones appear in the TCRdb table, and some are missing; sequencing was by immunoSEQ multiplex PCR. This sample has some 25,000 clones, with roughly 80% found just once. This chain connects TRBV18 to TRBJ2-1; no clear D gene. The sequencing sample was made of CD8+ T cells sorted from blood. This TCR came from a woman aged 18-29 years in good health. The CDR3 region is CASSPFYVPGEQFF. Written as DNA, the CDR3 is TGTGCCAGCTCGCCGTTTTATGTTCCGGGTGAGCAGTTCTTC.